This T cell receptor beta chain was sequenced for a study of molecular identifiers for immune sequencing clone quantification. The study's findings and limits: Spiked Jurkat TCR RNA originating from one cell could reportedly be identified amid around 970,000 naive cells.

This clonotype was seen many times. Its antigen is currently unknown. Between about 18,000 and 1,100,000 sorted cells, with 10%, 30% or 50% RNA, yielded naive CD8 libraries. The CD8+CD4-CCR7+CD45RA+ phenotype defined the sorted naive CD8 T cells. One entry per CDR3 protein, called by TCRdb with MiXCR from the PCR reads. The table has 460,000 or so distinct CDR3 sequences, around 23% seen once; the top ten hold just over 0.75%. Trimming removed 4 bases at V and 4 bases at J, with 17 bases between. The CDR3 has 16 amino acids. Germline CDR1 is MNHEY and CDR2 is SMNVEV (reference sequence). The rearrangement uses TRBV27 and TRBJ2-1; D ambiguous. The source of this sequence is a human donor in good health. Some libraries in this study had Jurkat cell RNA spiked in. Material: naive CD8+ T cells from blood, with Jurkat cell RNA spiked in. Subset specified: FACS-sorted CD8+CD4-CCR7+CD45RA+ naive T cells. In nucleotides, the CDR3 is TGTGCCAGCAGTTCCCTTTTCCACCCGGATTACAATGAGCAGTTCTTC. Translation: CASSSLFHPDYNEQFF.